The rows below give T cell receptor beta chains drawn from one sample of a study of blood T cell repertoires in COVID-19. The assay was immunoSEQ multiplex PCR, and TCRdb's table has in-frame clones only and misses some. The sample lists about 480,000 clones; 87% were seen once. Sequencing was done on a sample of PBMCs or T cells enriched from blood (not recorded which). Receptors originate from a woman under 30 with acute COVID-19. Each CDR3 is given with its conserved first and last residue. Each record gives: V gene, clone size, CDR3 length, J gene, D gene, CDR3 DNA, CDR3 protein. D genes are given only for firm matches. Expanded clones are given a class, and other clones once, few, many or no size at all.

>TRBV11-2|-|15|TRBJ1-2|TRBD1
TGTGCCAGCAGCTTAGTGGGGACAGGGGGCGATGGCTACACCTTC
CASSLVGTGGDGYTF
>TRBV6-5|once|12|TRBJ2-7|-
TGTGCCAGCAGTTATGTCGTCGGCGAGCAGTACTTC
CASSYVVGEQYF
>TRBV9|-|14|TRBJ2-7|TRBD1
TGTGCCAGCAGCGTAGGTGGGACAGGGAACGAGCAGTACTTC
CASSVGGTGNEQYF
>TRBV7-8|few|14|TRBJ2-7|-
TGTGCCAGCAGCTTAGCAGACTTACTCTACGAGCAGTACTTC
CASSLADLLYEQYF
>TRBV21-1|-|14|TRBJ1-1|-
TGTGCCAGCACTCTAGTGGCAGGGGACACTGAAGCTTTCTTT
CASTLVAGDTEAFF
>TRBV5-4|-|13|TRBJ1-1|-
TGTGCCAGCAGCTTGGTCGGGGAGACTGAAGCTTTCTTT
CASSLVGETEAFF
>TRBV11-2|-|17|TRBJ1-6|-
TGTGCCAGCAGCTTATCAGGGTTCGGGAGGTCGGGTTCACCCCTCCACTTT
CASSLSGFGRSGSPLHF
>TRBV4-2|-|15|TRBJ1-2|-
TGTGCCAGCAGCCAAGAGAAGAAGGGGATGTATGGCTACACCTTC
CASSQEKKGMYGYTF
>TRBV7-8|-|15|TRBJ2-5|TRBD1
TGTGCCAGCAGCGTCCACGGGGACAGGGTAGAGACCCAGTACTTC
CASSVHGDRVETQYF
>TRBV30|-|12|TRBJ2-7|TRBD1
TGTGCCTGGAGCGGACAGGGCTACGAGCAGTACTTC
CAWSGQGYEQYF
>TRBV7-2|-|14|TRBJ2-1|TRBD2
TGTGCCAGCAGCCCAGGGCGGGAGTACAATGAGCAGTTCTTC
CASSPGREYNEQFF
>TRBV5-5|-|15|TRBJ2-7|-
TGTGCCAGCAGCCCTACCCCGACTGGATCCTACGAGCAGTACTTC
CASSPTPTGSYEQYF
>TRBV28|-|21|TRBJ2-3|TRBD2
TGTGCCAGCAGTTTATTTAGCCTACGGACTAGCGGGAGAGGGTTCGGAGATACGCAGTATTTT
CASSLFSLRTSGRGFGDTQYF
>TRBV24-1|-|14|TRBJ1-5|-
TGTGCCACCAGTGATTCATCCAGTGATCAGCCCCAGCATTTT
CATSDSSSDQPQHF
>TRBV7-3|-|13|TRBJ1-4|TRBD1
TGTGCCAGCAGCTTGGGGACAGGGGAAAAACTGTTTTTT
CASSLGTGEKLFF
>TRBV6-5|-|13|TRBJ1-2|TRBD1
TGTGCCAGCAGTTATACAGGGGAGCGGGGCTACACCTTC
CASSYTGERGYTF
>TRBV18|-|15|TRBJ2-1|-
TGTGCCAGCTCACCCCAGGGAACTCCCAGAAATGAGCAGTTCTTC
CASSPQGTPRNEQFF
>TRBV6-5|-|15|TRBJ2-3|TRBD2
TGTGCCAGCAGTCAGGAACGGGGGGGCACAGATACGCAGTATTTT
CASSQERGGTDTQYF
>TRBV12-3/TRBV12-4|-|11|TRBJ2-7|-
TGTGCCAGCAGCTCAGGGGACGAGCAGTACTTC
CASSSGDEQYF
>TRBV7-9|-|15|TRBJ2-2|TRBD2
TGTGCCAGCAGCTTAGGGACTAGCGGTACCGGGGAGCTGTTTTTT
CASSLGTSGTGELFF